These 6 T cell receptor beta chains were all obtained from the same sample, sequenced in a study of blood T cell repertoires in COVID-19. Sequenced by immunoSEQ multiplex PCR; TCRdb stores in-frame clones only, minus some. Counted here are 160,000 or so clones, about four fifths occurring once; the ten biggest clones make up 11%. Sequences were obtained from peripheral blood. These receptors all come from a man aged 60 to 75 with active or convalescent COVID-19.

This clone showed up just a few times. The V call is TRBV19, the J call TRBJ1-5; D may be TRBD1 (6 bases). Trimming took 3 bases from V and 4 from J, leaving 22 bases between them. The length of the CDR3 is 18 residues. Germline assignment: CDR1 LNHDA and CDR2 SQIVND (reference sequence). CDR3 nucleotides: TGTGCCAGTAGTATCCCGACCGGGGGGCAGGTAAGAAATCAGCCCCAGCATTTT. Translated: CASSIPTGGQVRNQPQHF.

The chain links TRBV9 to TRBJ2-7; 9 bases agree with TRBD1. V lost 3 bases and J lost 3; bases outside the gene matches: 7. Germline CDR1 and CDR2: SGDLS and YYNGEE. CDR3 length equals 15 residues. The CDR3 nucleotides read TGTGCCAGCAGCGGCGGGACAGGGTCCGTCTACGAGCAGTACTTC. The encoded protein is CASSGGTGSVYEQYF.

The rearrangement joins TRBV5-1 to TRBJ2-7; 10 bases line up with TRBD2. V shed 0 bases and J 3 bases; nucleotides not matched to a gene: 3. CDR1 and CDR2 (germline): SGHRS, YFSETQ. The CDR3 contains 15 residues. CDR3 loop: CASSLVPSGGYEQYF. In DNA, the CDR3 is TGCGCCAGCAGCTTGGTCCCTAGCGGGGGCTACGAGCAGTACTTC. The whole variable domain, remainder taken from reference TRBV5-1 and TRBJ2-7, is KAGVTQTPRYLIKTRGQQVTLSCSPISGHRSVSWYQQTPGQGLQFLFEYFSETQRNKGNFPGRFSGRQFSNSRSEMNVSTLELGDSALYLCASSLVPSGGYEQYFGPGTRLTVT.

The V call is TRBV5-1, the J call TRBJ1-2; 7 positions match TRBD1. Germline V gene lookup returns CDR1 SGHRS and CDR2 YFSETQ. V dropped 0 bases and J dropped 2; count of bases not matched to a gene: 4. CDR3 length: 15 residues. The CDR3 region is CASSLGGQMNYGYTF. The CDR3 DNA sequence: TGCGCCAGCAGCTTGGGGGGACAGATGAACTATGGCTACACCTTC.

This clone was detected only once. The V and J genes are TRBV27 and TRBJ2-3; unclear D gene. The CDR3 runs to 14 residues. Looked up from germline, CDR1 is MNHEY and CDR2 is SMNVEV (reference sequence). V lost 5 bases, J lost 2 bases, and 11 bases lay in between. CDR3 nucleotide sequence: TGTGCCAGCAGTACCTCCCTAGTCACAGATACGCAGTATTTT. As protein: CASSTSLVTDTQYF.

CDR3 residues: CASSLVEATNEKLFF. CDR3 DNA sequence: TGTGCCAGCAGCTTAGTAGAGGCAACTAATGAAAAACTGTTTTTT. The chain joins TRBV7-9 to TRBJ1-4, with no clear D. Trimming stripped 1 base from V and 0 bases from J, with 6 bases between. The CDR3 loop spans 15 amino acids. CDR1 is SEHNR and CDR2 is FQNEAQ in the germline V gene (reference sequence).